These 30 T cell receptor beta chains share one sample of origin, sequenced in a study of identical twins. One entry per CDR3 protein results from TCRdb running MiXCR on the 5' RACE reads. The table includes more than 650,000 distinct CDR3 sequences, around 6% detected once. Specimen: naive T cells sorted from blood. The receptors stem from a man younger than 30 in good health.

At least ten counts were recorded for this clonotype. The chain carries TRBV12-3 or TRBV12-4 and TRBJ1-4; a possible D gene is TRBD1 (6 bases). V lost 8 bases and J 3 bases, leaving 7 bases between the germline ends. This CDR3 contains 12 residues. For the CDR3, the DNA is TGTGCCAGCGGGGGCTCTAATGAAAAACTGTTTTTT. Translated, it gives CASGGSNEKLFF.

The chain couples TRBV11-2 to TRBJ2-3, with 7 bases matching TRBD1. CDR3 length: 14 residues. CDR1 is SGHAT and CDR2 is FQNNGV in the germline V gene. V shed 5 bases and J 5 bases; nucleotides not matched to a gene: 7. CDR3 nucleotide sequence: TGTGCCAGCAGCCCACAGGGGCAGGGAGATACGCAGTATTTT. It yields the protein CASSPQGQGDTQYF.

This clonotype was found many times. This chain joins TRBV20-1 and TRBJ2-2; 9 positions agree with TRBD2. V lost 2 bases, J lost 4 bases, and 20 bases stayed unmatched. The germline gives CDR1 DFQATT, CDR2 SNEGSKA (reference sequence). The CDR3 runs 20 residues. The CDR3 sequence is CSARFWREGHSITTTGELFF. The DNA for the CDR3 is TGCAGTGCTAGATTTTGGCGGGAGGGCCATTCGATCACGACCACCGGGGAGCTGTTTTTT.

This clonotype was seen only a few times. The rearrangement uses TRBV27 and TRBJ1-1; 7 bases are a match to TRBD1. The germline V gene has CDR1 MNHEY and CDR2 SMNVEV (reference sequence). The ends lost 5 bases at V and 2 bases at J; junction bases unmatched: 11. The CDR3 sequence is 16 residues long. This chain's CDR3 is CASSPPPGQKNTEAFF. CDR3 bases: TGTGCCAGCAGTCCCCCCCCGGGACAGAAAAACACTGAAGCTTTCTTT.

This clonotype was counted ten times or more. This sequence joins TRBV6-2 or TRBV6-3 and TRBJ2-7, with TRBD1 identical over 10 bases. With V trimmed by 7 bases and J by 7 bases, 10 bases remained unmatched. Germline CDR1 reads MNHEY; CDR2 reads SVGEGT. This CDR3 has 14 amino acids. CDR3 region: CASTDPGTGEEQYV. The DNA for the CDR3 is TGTGCCAGCACCGACCCCGGGACAGGGGAAGAGCAGTACGTC.

On this clonotype itself: A much larger clone lies one base from this, so it may be a read error. The J gene is TRBJ2-7, the V gene TRBV7-2; no clear D. Trimming left V 1 base short and J 12 bases short, with 22 bases between. Germline-derived CDR1 and CDR2 are SGHTA and FQGNSA. The CDR3 totals 15 residues. The CDR3 coding sequence is TGTGCCAGCAGCTTAGATCCTCGACAAGGCAGAATCCCGTACTTC. Amino acid sequence: CASSLDPRQGRIPYF.

Ten or more counts support this clonotype. This chain uses TRBV12-3 or TRBV12-4 with TRBJ1-6; D not resolved. Trimming removed 4 bases at V and 7 bases at J, with 11 bases between. This CDR3 spans 14 amino acids. CDR3 region: CASSWAAENSPLHF. CDR3 nucleotide sequence: TGTGCCAGCAGTTGGGCGGCAGAGAATTCACCCCTCCACTTT.

The table lists this clonotype with many counts. The V gene is TRBV20-1, the J gene TRBJ2-5; D uncertain. The CDR3 contains 16 residues. Germline values: CDR1 DFQATT, CDR2 SNEGSKA (reference sequence). Trimming stripped 3 bases from V and 2 bases from J, with 19 bases between. This CDR3 is CSASRVWVGLQETQYF. CDR3 DNA: TGCAGTGCTAGCCGGGTGTGGGTGGGTCTTCAAGAGACCCAGTACTTC.

V gene TRBV7-3 combines with J gene TRBJ2-1; 12 nucleotides match TRBD2. Trimming took 5 bases from V and 7 from J; bases not matched to a gene: 6. This CDR3 region has 15 residues. Looked up from germline, CDR1 is SGHTA and CDR2 is FQGTGA. DNA of the CDR3: TGTGCCAGCAGCCCCAAGGGACTAGCGGGTAATGAGCAGTTCTTC. Amino acid sequence: CASSPKGLAGNEQFF.

The gene calls are TRBV24-1 and TRBJ1-5, with D uncertain. Trimming stripped 2 bases from V and 4 bases from J, with 8 bases between. CDR1 is KGHDR and CDR2 is SFDVKD in the germline V gene. This CDR3 contains 14 residues. In DNA form, the CDR3 reads TGTGCCACCAGTGATTGGACTGGAAATCAGCCCCAGCATTTT. Encoded protein: CATSDWTGNQPQHF.

There are many counts of this clonotype. The V call is TRBV7-9, the J call TRBJ2-1; 9 bases map to TRBD2. The CDR3 is 16 amino acids. Germline V CDR1 and CDR2: SEHNR, FQNEAQ (reference sequence). The junction had 9 bases not matched to a gene; V was cut back by 1 base and J by 8 bases. The CDR3 spells CASSLGGGTSKHEQFF. CDR3 nucleotides: TGTGCCAGCAGCTTAGGGGGGGGGACTAGCAAGCATGAGCAGTTCTTC.

This clonotype has a count of ten or more. The rearrangement uses TRBV12-3 or TRBV12-4 and TRBJ2-1; D is possibly TRBD1 (5 bases). With 3 bases removed from V and 2 bases from J, the gap between germline ends came to 11 bases. The CDR3 loop spans 15 amino acids. The chain's CDR3 is CASSFSRVAYNEQFF. In DNA, the CDR3 is TGTGCCAGCAGTTTTTCCAGGGTGGCCTACAATGAGCAGTTCTTC.

V gene TRBV30 combines with J gene TRBJ2-5; 8 bases are a match to TRBD2. The CDR3 is 14 amino acids. Trimming took 3 bases from V and 2 from J; bases not matched to a gene: 5. The germline CDR1 and CDR2 sequences are GTSNPN and SVGIG (reference sequence). This CDR3 is CAWRLAGAQETQYF. As DNA, the CDR3 is TGTGCCTGGAGGCTAGCGGGCGCTCAAGAGACCCAGTACTTC.

J is TRBJ1-5 and V is TRBV12-3 or TRBV12-4; D gene ambiguous. The CDR3 consists of 13 residues. V was trimmed by 0 bases and J by 7 bases, leaving 7 bases between them. The chain's CDR3 is CASSLALRQPQHF. DNA of the CDR3: TGTGCCAGCAGTTTAGCGCTCCGGCAGCCCCAGCATTTT.

V usage is TRBV15 and J usage is TRBJ2-2; D gene unclear. Germline CDR1 is LNHNV and CDR2 is YYDKDF (reference sequence). V was trimmed by 0 bases and J by 0 bases, leaving 5 bases between them. CDR3 length equals 15 residues. The CDR3 region is CATSRETANTGELFF. CDR3 DNA: TGTGCCACCAGCAGAGAAACCGCGAACACCGGGGAGCTGTTTTTT.

This clonotype was recorded many times. The V and J genes are TRBV10-3 and TRBJ1-1, with unresolved D. This CDR3 is built from 14 residues. Trimming pared 0 bases from V and 1 base from J, leaving 6 bases between. The V gene's germline CDR1 is ENHRY and CDR2 SYGVKD. The CDR3 nucleotides read TGTGCCATCAGTGAGTCTCGGGGGAACACTGAAGCTTTCTTT. It codes for CAISESRGNTEAFF.

The chain links TRBV14 to TRBJ1-6, with D hard to call. The CDR3 runs to 12 residues. Germline V gene data show CDR1 as SGHDN and CDR2 as FVKESK. Trimming pared 2 bases from V and 9 bases from J, leaving 5 bases between. The CDR3 region has the DNA TGTGCCAGCAGCCAAAGTGGTTCACCCCTCCACTTT. Translated, it gives CASSQSGSPLHF.

Concerning this clonotype: Possible read error: a much larger clone is one base away. This chain connects TRBV6-5 to TRBJ2-1; D gene uncertain. CDR1 and CDR2 (germline): MNHEY, SVGAGI. The germline V and J ends were trimmed by 4 bases and 0 bases, with 13 bases remaining between them. This CDR3 spans 16 amino acids. The CDR3 region is CASSSLSASSYNEQFF. For the CDR3, the DNA is TGTGCCAGCAGTTCGTTATCCGCGAGCTCCTACAATGAGCAGTTCTTC.

This clonotype was picked up a small number of times. The chain is built from TRBV24-1 and TRBJ2-2; the match to TRBD1 covers 9 bases. The length of the CDR3 is 18 residues. CDR1 and CDR2 (germline): KGHDR, SFDVKD. V gave up 6 bases and J gave up 4 bases; unmatched junction bases: 14. In nucleotides, the CDR3 is TGTGCCACCAGTCCTAGCCCCGGGACAGGGCTTTCCACCGGGGAGCTGTTTTTT. Its protein product is CATSPSPGTGLSTGELFF.

This clonotype was detected ten times or more. The chain recombines TRBV12-3 or TRBV12-4 with TRBJ1-3; no firm D call. This CDR3 has 15 amino acids. Trimming removed 2 bases at V and 0 bases at J, with 8 bases between. CDR3 sequence (DNA): TGTGCCAGCAGTTTAAGGCCCATCTCTGGAAACACCATATATTTT. Protein product: CASSLRPISGNTIYF.

This clonotype was observed many times. The V and J genes are TRBV5-1 and TRBJ2-2, with 9 nucleotides matching TRBD2. The J segment lost 0 bases and the V segment lost 2 bases, leaving 14 bases of the junction unmatched. Per germline, CDR1 SGHRS and CDR2 YFSETQ. This CDR3 has 20 amino acids. The CDR3 spells CASSLAPTSGKPPNTGELFF. The CDR3 DNA sequence: TGCGCCAGCAGCTTAGCACCGACTAGCGGAAAACCCCCGAACACCGGGGAGCTGTTTTTT.

The genes are TRBV7-6 and TRBJ2-1; D gene ambiguous. V lost 0 bases and J 7 bases, leaving 13 bases between the germline ends. Germline CDR1 SGHVS, CDR2 FNYEAQ. The CDR3 consists of 15 residues. DNA of the CDR3: TGTGCCAGCAGCTTAGCGCTAGGTCGGGTGAATGAGCAGTTCTTC. Protein product: CASSLALGRVNEQFF.

This clonotype was seen a few times. The chain has TRBV7-8 and TRBJ1-2; D may be TRBD1 (5 bases). The CDR3 totals 15 residues. Germline lookup yields CDR1 SGHVS and CDR2 FQNEAQ. Trimming stripped 1 base from V and 4 bases from J, with 13 bases between. The CDR3 nucleotides are TGTGCCAGCAGCTTAGAGGGGTCCGCGGCCTATGGCTACACCTTC. Translated: CASSLEGSAAYGYTF. Looking up the rest from reference TRBV7-8 and TRBJ1-2 gives the full variable domain: GAGVSQSPRYKVAKRGQDVALRCDPISGHVSLFWYQQALGQGPEFLTYFQNEAQLDKSGLPSDRFFAERPEGSVSTLKIQRTQQEDSAVYLCASSLEGSAAYGYTFGSGTRLTVV.

The gene calls are TRBV5-1 and TRBJ1-4; D unclear. Germline CDR1 and CDR2: SGHRS and YFSETQ. Trimming removed 1 base from V and 0 bases from J, with 10 bases in between. The CDR3 spans 16 residues. CDR3 in DNA: TGCGCCAGCAGCTTGTTTAGTTCTGCAACTAATGAAAAACTGTTTTTT. It is translated as CASSLFSSATNEKLFF.

This clonotype was recorded many times. This rearrangement joins TRBV20-1 to TRBJ2-2; D is undetermined. From germline, CDR1 is DFQATT and CDR2 SNEGSKA (reference sequence). Trimming removed 0 bases from V and 5 bases from J, with 7 bases in between. The CDR3 has 13 amino acids. This chain's CDR3 is CSARELQTGELFF. In nucleotides, the CDR3 is TGCAGTGCTAGAGAACTACAGACCGGGGAGCTGTTTTTT.

In its sample, this clonotype was seen a few times. V usage is TRBV7-9 and J usage is TRBJ1-4, with D tentatively TRBD1 (5 bases). V gave up 0 bases and J gave up 13 bases, with 18 bases separating them. The CDR3 covers 15 residues. Germline CDR1 and CDR2: SEHNR and FQNEAQ (reference sequence). CDR3 loop: CASSLAQGVLEGLFF. CDR3 nucleotide sequence: TGTGCCAGCAGCTTAGCGCAGGGCGTCCTTGAAGGACTGTTTTTT.

This clonotype was counted at least ten times. The chain has TRBV29-1 and TRBJ1-1, with D possibly being TRBD1 (5 bases). V shed 6 bases and J shed 1 base, with 15 bases lying between them. The germline gives CDR1 SQVTM, CDR2 ANQGSEA. This CDR3 has 14 residues. The CDR3 bases are TGCAGCGTAGCTGGGACTTCCCGGAACACTGAAGCTTTCTTT. This encodes CSVAGTSRNTEAFF. The full variable domain, completed using reference TRBV29-1 and TRBJ1-1, is SAVISQKPSRDICQRGTSLTIQCQVDSQVTMMFWYRQQPGQSLTLIATANQGSEATYESGFVIDKFPISRPNLTFSTLTVSNMSPEDSSIYLCSVAGTSRNTEAFFGQGTRLTVV.

CDR3 in DNA: TGTGCCAGCAGCTTAAGAGGGACGAACGAGCAGTACGTC. Translated: CASSLRGTNEQYV. This sequence joins TRBV11-3 and TRBJ2-7; D may be TRBD1 or TRBD2 (5 bases each). This CDR3 has 13 amino acids. Trimming took off 2 bases at V and 5 bases at J, with 10 bases between the two ends. Germline CDR1 is SGHNT and CDR2 is YENEEA.

This clonotype was counted ten times or more. The chain joins TRBV4-3 to TRBJ2-7, with D perhaps being TRBD1 or TRBD2 (6 bases each). The CDR3 loop spans 16 amino acids. Trimming left V 0 bases short and J 6 bases short, with 18 bases between. Germline loops: CDR1 LGHNA, CDR2 YSLEER. This chain's CDR3 is CASSQDLAGAGLEQYF. The CDR3 bases are TGCGCCAGCAGCCAAGATCTTGCAGGGGCGGGACTCGAGCAGTACTTC.

This clonotype appeared many times. The chain is built from TRBV4-1 and TRBJ2-5, with D hard to call. Between the trimmed V and J ends, which lost 0 bases and 10 bases, there was a span of 15 bases. Germline values: CDR1 MGHRA, CDR2 YSYEKL. This CDR3 contains 14 residues. The CDR3 region has the DNA TGCGCCAGCAGCCAAGAGGGGAAGGACGGTGGCCAGTACTTC. Its protein is CASSQEGKDGGQYF.